The clone carrying this TCR beta chain has just a few counts. Its target is unknown. CDR3 length: 13 amino acids. Looked up from germline, CDR1 is LNHDA and CDR2 is SQIVND (reference sequence). Deletions cut 6 bases from V and 5 bases from J, with 13 bases between. This specimen belongs to a study of T cell repertoires in cytomegalovirus infection. Study at large: Recently identified HLA-C-restricted CMV epitopes were among the peptides used. An indication of both CMV infection and matching HLA type came from public TCR beta signatures.

Study-wide results and caveats: The cumulative frequency of public TCR beta families distinguished individuals who carried CMV together with the relevant HLA. Within the response measured ex vivo, HLA-C-restricted CMV-specific TCR beta clonotypes were dominant.

Via MiXCR, TCRdb re-called the reads, giving one row per CDR3 protein. The sample gives 300,000 to 400,000 distinct CDR3 sequences, 25% to 30% of which show up once; approximately 20% is in the top ten. This sequence was found in a human donor in good health (CMV status not recorded). Some clones in this sample may be carry-over from other donors' samples. This chain joins TRBV19 and TRBJ1-2, with D perhaps TRBD1 (5 bases). The source was cultured PBMCs, collected from culture after CMV antigen stimulation. For the CDR3, the DNA is TGTGCCAGTAGAAGGCAGGGATTATATGGCTACACCTTC. It codes for CASRRQGLYGYTF.